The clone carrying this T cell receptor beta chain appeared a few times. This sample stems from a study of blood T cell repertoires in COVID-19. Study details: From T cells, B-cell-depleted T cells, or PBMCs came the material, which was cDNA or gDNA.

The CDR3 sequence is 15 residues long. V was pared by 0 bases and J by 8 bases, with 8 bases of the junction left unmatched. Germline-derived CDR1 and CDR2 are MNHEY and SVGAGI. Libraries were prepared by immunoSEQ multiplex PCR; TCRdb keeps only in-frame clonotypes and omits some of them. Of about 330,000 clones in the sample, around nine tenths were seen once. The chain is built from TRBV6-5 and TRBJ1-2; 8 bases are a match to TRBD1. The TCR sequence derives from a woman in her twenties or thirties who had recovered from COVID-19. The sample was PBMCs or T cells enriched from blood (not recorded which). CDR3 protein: CASSYSIQGALGYTF. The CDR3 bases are TGTGCCAGCAGTTACTCGATCCAGGGGGCGCTAGGCTACACCTTC.